These T cell receptor beta chains were read from a single sample in a study of shared clonotypes between healthy human individuals. Sequenced by immunoSEQ multiplex PCR; TCRdb stores in-frame clones only, minus some. The table records 1 million to 1.2 million clones, 60% to 85% of them present only once. Sequencing was done on a sample of memory CD4+ T cells from PBMCs. The receptors shown here come from a man aged 18 to 29 in good health. Some clones in this sample may be carry-over from other donors' samples. The CDR3 runs from the conserved cysteine through the conserved F or W. The D gene is left open where the match is weak. Clone size, where shown, is once, few, many, or a class for clones that have expanded.

NA	NA	TRBV2	TRBJ1-6	CASSEQENSPLHF	TGTGCCAGCAGTGAACAGGAAAATTCACCCCTCCACTTT
NA	NA	TRBV28	TRBJ1-2	CASSPRAVNYGYTF	TGTGCCAGCAGTCCCAGGGCCGTTAACTATGGCTACACCTTC
NA	NA	TRBV15	TRBJ1-4	CATSRDPNEKLFF	TGTGCCACCAGCAGAGATCCGAATGAAAAACTGTTTTTT
TRBD1	many	TRBV2	TRBJ2-2	CASRRDSTGELFF	TGTGCCAGCAGACGGGACAGCACCGGGGAGCTGTTTTTT
TRBD1	NA	TRBV29-1	TRBJ2-4	CSGTGRNIQYF	TGCAGCGGGACAGGGAGAAACATTCAGTACTTC
NA	NA	TRBV18	TRBJ1-5	CASSPGHSDSNQPQHF	TGTGCCAGCTCACCAGGACACAGCGATAGCAATCAGCCCCAGCATTTT
NA	NA	TRBV19	TRBJ1-4	CASSRGATNEKLFF	TGTGCCAGTAGTCGGGGTGCAACTAATGAAAAACTGTTTTTT
TRBD2	NA	TRBV4-3	TRBJ2-1	CASSRGTSGRYEQFF	TGCGCCAGCAGCCGGGGGACTAGCGGGAGGTATGAGCAGTTCTTC
TRBD1	NA	TRBV7-2	TRBJ2-6	CASSSGQAGANVLTF	TGTGCCAGCAGCTCCGGACAGGCGGGGGCCAACGTCCTGACTTTC
NA	NA	TRBV19	TRBJ2-1	CASSTSGENEQFF	TGTGCCAGTAGTACTAGTGGGGAGAATGAGCAGTTCTTC
NA	NA	TRBV10-3	TRBJ2-7	CAISKTGFENEQYF	TGTGCCATCAGTAAGACGGGGTTCGAGAACGAGCAGTACTTC
NA	NA	TRBV7-2	TRBJ2-7	CASSFGLNYEQYF	TGTGCCAGCAGCTTTGGACTGAACTACGAGCAGTACTTC
NA	NA	TRBV4-1	TRBJ2-2	CASSQVQGGELFF	TGCGCCAGCAGCCAAGTACAAGGGGGGGAGCTGTTTTTT
NA	once	TRBV5-1	TRBJ2-1	CASSTRSYEQFF	TGCGCCAGCAGCACCCGGAGTTATGAGCAGTTCTTC
NA	NA	TRBV28	TRBJ1-1	CASTNGAAMNTEAFF	TGTGCCAGCACCAATGGGGCGGCTATGAACACTGAAGCTTTCTTT
NA	NA	TRBV7-3	TRBJ2-2	CASSLSGVGELFF	TGTGCCAGCAGCTTAAGTGGAGTCGGGGAGCTGTTTTTT
NA	NA	TRBV28	TRBJ1-5	CAAGSNQPQHF	TGTGCCGCCGGTAGCAATCAGCCCCAGCATTTT
NA	NA	TRBV5-4	TRBJ2-5	CASSLGGARETQYF	TGTGCCAGCAGCTTGGGGGGGGCGAGGGAGACCCAGTACTTC
NA	NA	TRBV19	TRBJ2-6	CASIRRQSSGANVLTF	TGTGCCAGTATTCGACGGCAGAGCTCTGGGGCCAACGTCCTGACTTTC
TRBD2	once	TRBV10-3	TRBJ2-3	CAVSSSGTDTQYF	TGTGCCGTAAGCTCTAGCGGAACAGATACGCAGTATTTT
NA	NA	TRBV30	TRBJ1-1	CAWSVGPEGTEAFF	TGTGCCTGGAGTGTAGGACCCGAGGGCACTGAAGCTTTCTTT
NA	NA	TRBV11-1	TRBJ2-3	CASSFLSGTSGDTQYF	TGTGCCAGCAGCTTTCTTAGTGGTACCTCTGGGGATACGCAGTATTTT
NA	NA	TRBV5-6	TRBJ2-7	CASSTGPYEQYF	TGTGCCAGCAGCACCGGACCCTACGAGCAGTACTTC
NA	NA	TRBV28	TRBJ1-2	CASSLTGARGYTF	TGTGCCAGCAGTTTAACCGGGGCGCGTGGCTACACCTTC